This T cell receptor beta chain was documented in a study of blood T cell repertoires in COVID-19. Turning to the study itself: PBMCs, B-cell-depleted T cells, or T cells were the source of the cDNA or gDNA that made up the material.

With respect to this clone: Other nucleotide sequences from this sample produce the same CDR3.

In the study's own analysis: Reference gene primer amplification yielded estimated nucleated cell counts. Profiling relied on immunoSEQ multiplex PCR, and the TCRdb table lists in-frame clones only, not all of them. The V and J calls and clone size were taken over from that table, and D and trimming were inferred from the DNA. The top ten hold more than 25% of the sample, which has approximately 150,000 clones, approximately 88% seen once. Germline lookup yields CDR1 MNHNS and CDR2 SASEGT. This CDR3 spans 15 amino acids. V was clipped by 1 base and J by 2 bases; unmatched bases: 4. The sequenced material came from peripheral blood. The chain recombines TRBV6-1 with TRBJ2-5, with 7 bases lining up with TRBD2. The clonotype was recovered from a human donor in a cohort sampled during active COVID-19. CDR3 nucleotide sequence: TGTGCCAGCAGTGAAGGGCTAGCGGATCAAGAGACCCAGTACTTC. Protein product: CASSEGLADQETQYF.